The 30 T cell receptor beta chains below come from one sample, sequenced in a study of vaccination and CD4 T cells after COVID-19. These TCRs are of unknown antigen specificity. Stated treatment: approximately nine-day PBMC culture with coronavirus spike peptide pools or control peptides (ViraFEST assay). At the Johns Hopkins FTIC core, DNA taken from cultured CD4+ T cells was sequenced by way of the Oncomine TCR Beta short-read assay. A single record per CDR3 protein comes from TCRdb applying MiXCR to the PCR reads. The sample gives 15,000 to 20,000 distinct CDR3 sequences, roughly 63% of which show up once; around 7.8% is in the top ten. The sequenced sample was CD4+ T cells from blood, cultured in vitro. These receptors all stem from a human donor who had recovered from COVID-19.

This clonotype came up once. This chain joins TRBV18 and TRBJ2-5; 8 bases align to TRBD1. This CDR3 comprises 14 residues. J gave up 7 bases and V 2 bases, and 6 bases lay outside the gene matches. CDR1 is KGHSH and CDR2 is LQKENI in the germline V gene. CDR3 amino acids: CASSPGEQGVTQYF. CDR3 nucleotide sequence: TGTGCCAGCTCACCAGGCGAACAGGGGGTGACCCAGTACTTC.

The chain recombines TRBV7-3 with TRBJ1-3, with D tentatively TRBD1 (5 bases). V was shortened by 5 bases and J by 8 bases, with 13 bases between the two germline ends. The CDR3 totals 13 residues. Germline values: CDR1 SGHTA, CDR2 FQGTGA. The CDR3: CASSRHTGDTIYF. CDR3 nucleotides: TGTGCCAGCAGCCGGCATACGGGGGACACCATATATTTT.

This clonotype was observed a handful of times. The chain carries TRBV7-9 and TRBJ1-2, with D possibly being TRBD1 (5 bases). The V end lost 4 bases, the J end lost 0 bases, and 9 bases lay between the germline ends. Germline-derived CDR1 and CDR2 are SEHNR and FQNEAQ (reference sequence). This CDR3 has 14 amino acids. The CDR3 bases are TGTGCCAGCAGCTGGGGACGGTCTAACTATGGCTACACCTTC. As protein: CASSWGRSNYGYTF.

This chain links TRBV12-3 or TRBV12-4 with TRBJ2-1, with D perhaps matching TRBD1 (6 bases). There are 14 residues in the CDR3. The V gene lost 6 bases and the J gene lost 6 bases, with 15 bases spanning the gap. CDR3 protein: CASRPPGAVNEQFF. The DNA of the CDR3 is TGTGCCAGCAGGCCCCCAGGGGCAGTCAATGAGCAGTTCTTC.

The chain carries TRBV30 and TRBJ2-7; the match to TRBD2 covers 7 bases. Germline V lookup: CDR1 GTSNPN, CDR2 SVGIG (reference sequence). The CDR3 length is 14 residues. J was trimmed by 4 bases and V by 1 base; bases with no gene match: 7. As DNA, the CDR3 is TGTGCCTGGAGTGGAGGGCGGGAGCTATACGAGCAGTACTTC. Encoded protein: CAWSGGRELYEQYF.

Only one count was recorded for this clonotype. V gene TRBV12-3 or TRBV12-4 combines with J gene TRBJ2-3; TRBD2 is a possible D gene (7 bases). Trimming took off 0 bases at V and 0 bases at J, with 10 bases between the two ends. There are 16 residues in the CDR3. Written as DNA, the CDR3 is TGTGCCAGCAGTTTAGCGCGGGGGCCTAGCACAGATACGCAGTATTTT. Translation gives CASSLARGPSTDTQYF.

This sequence joins TRBV29-1 and TRBJ2-2; D remains ambiguous. Germline CDR1 and CDR2: SQVTM and ANQGSEA. Trimming shortened V by 7 bases and J by 7 bases, and 19 bases separated the two germline ends. The CDR3 consists of 14 residues. CDR3 bases: TGCAGCGCTACCGGGCCTACTGGCATCGGGGAGCTGTTTTTT. The encoded protein is CSATGPTGIGELFF.

The rearrangement uses TRBV20-1 and TRBJ2-7; 9 positions agree with TRBD1. The CDR3 runs to 12 residues. The V and J ends lost 8 bases and 3 bases, in that order; junction bases with no gene match: 5. The germline V gene has CDR1 DFQATT and CDR2 SNEGSKA (reference sequence). The DNA for the CDR3 is TGCAGTCTGGAGGACAGGGGCTACGAGCAGTACTTC. Protein product: CSLEDRGYEQYF.

In nucleotides, the CDR3 is TGCAGTGGGACAGGGGTGAGTCAGCCCCAGCATTTT. Protein sequence: CSGTGVSQPQHF. The chain links TRBV20-1 to TRBJ1-5, with 9 bases aligning to TRBD1. Germline CDR1 DFQATT, CDR2 SNEGSKA (reference sequence). Unmatched junction bases numbered 4, after V lost 7 bases and J lost 6 bases. The CDR3 covers 12 residues.

The chain uses TRBV11-3 and TRBJ2-2, with D tentatively TRBD1 (6 bases). The CDR3 consists of 18 residues. The germline V and J ends were trimmed by 5 bases and 5 bases, with 24 bases remaining between them. The germline gives CDR1 SGHNT, CDR2 YENEEA. The CDR3: CASSRPWQGTKGTGELFF. DNA of the CDR3: TGTGCCAGCAGCCGACCCTGGCAGGGGACAAAAGGGACCGGGGAGCTGTTTTTT.

V is TRBV24-1 and J is TRBJ2-5, with no clear D. Trimming left V 6 bases short and J 2 bases short, with 12 bases between. The germline V gene has CDR1 KGHDR and CDR2 SFDVKD. The CDR3 runs 14 residues. For the CDR3, the DNA is TGTGCCACCAGTCTGTCGACGGCGCAAGAGACCCAGTACTTC. Its translation: CATSLSTAQETQYF.

The chain has TRBV18 and TRBJ1-1; D uncertain. V shed 1 base and J shed 3 bases, with 6 bases lying between them. Germline V gene sequence: CDR1 KGHSH, CDR2 LQKENI. The CDR3 totals 13 residues. The CDR3: CASSPLEDTEAFF. In DNA form, the CDR3 reads TGTGCCAGCTCACCACTGGAGGACACTGAAGCTTTCTTT.

The rearrangement uses TRBV7-3 and TRBJ1-1; maybe TRBD1 (6 bases). This CDR3 spans 14 amino acids. Germline lookup yields CDR1 SGHTA and CDR2 FQGTGA. The V end was cut by 2 bases, the J end by 4 bases, with 11 bases between. The CDR3 region has the DNA TGTGCCAGCAGCTTATCCCCAGGGGTCACTGAAGCTTTCTTT. Translating it yields CASSLSPGVTEAFF.

The sample holds one count of this clonotype. The rearrangement joins TRBV20-1 to TRBJ1-1; 9 positions agree with TRBD1. The ends lost 0 bases at V and 6 bases at J; junction bases unmatched: 8. This CDR3 contains 15 residues. Germline CDR1 reads DFQATT; CDR2 reads SNEGSKA (reference sequence). Here the CDR3 reads CSARDRDRGYAEAFF. The CDR3 DNA reads as TGCAGTGCTAGAGATCGAGACAGGGGGTACGCTGAAGCTTTCTTT.

This chain links TRBV7-9 with TRBJ2-4; D perhaps matches TRBD2 (5 bases). CDR1 and CDR2 from the germline V gene are SEHNR and FQNEAQ (reference sequence). Trimming took off 3 bases at V and 3 bases at J, with 9 bases between the two ends. CDR3 length: 14 amino acids. CDR3 residues: CASSFGEIKNIQYF. The CDR3 DNA reads as TGTGCCAGCAGCTTCGGGGAAATCAAAAACATTCAGTACTTC.

The CDR3 region is CASSLQGTSYNEQFF. The CDR3 DNA reads TGTGCCAGCAGCTTACAGGGCACGTCCTACAATGAGCAGTTCTTC. J is TRBJ2-1 and V is TRBV7-2, with TRBD1 as a possible D gene (5 bases). CDR3 length: 15 residues. V lost 2 bases, J lost 1 base, and 9 bases lay in between. Germline-derived CDR1 and CDR2 are SGHTA and FQGNSA.

This sequence joins TRBV19 and TRBJ1-1; unclear D gene. The CDR3 extends over 15 amino acids. CDR1 LNHDA and CDR2 SQIVND come from the germline V gene (reference sequence). V shed 5 bases and J shed 8 bases, with 21 bases lying between them. The CDR3: CASSSHSVGRPEAFF. Written as DNA, the CDR3 is TGTGCCAGTAGTTCCCATAGTGTGGGCCGGCCCGAAGCTTTCTTT.

This clonotype appeared a few times. The rearrangement uses TRBV7-8 and TRBJ1-4; D remains unclear. V was pared by 2 bases and J by 0 bases, with 10 bases between. This CDR3 region has 16 residues. Germline CDR1 reads SGHVS; CDR2 reads FQNEAQ. This CDR3 reads CASSLREPPTNEKLFF. The CDR3 region has the DNA TGTGCCAGCAGCTTAAGGGAGCCACCAACTAATGAAAAACTGTTTTTT.

The chain joins TRBV3-1 to TRBJ2-7, with a tentative D call TRBD1 (6 bases). This CDR3 comprises 15 residues. V dropped 2 bases and J dropped 3 bases, with 14 bases sitting between them. The germline CDR1 and CDR2 sequences are LGHDT and YNNKEL (reference sequence). CDR3 protein: CASSQQGTSFYEQYF. CDR3 bases: TGTGCCAGCAGCCAACAGGGGACCTCGTTCTACGAGCAGTACTTC.

The chain uses TRBV2 and TRBJ1-1; a possible D gene is TRBD1 (5 bases). V lost 3 bases to trimming and J lost 5 bases, with 10 bases between them. Per germline, CDR1 SNHLY and CDR2 FYNNEI. The CDR3 spans 13 residues. CDR3 bases: TGTGCCAGCAGTGAGGGTTGGGGGACTGAAGCTTTCTTT. It yields the protein CASSEGWGTEAFF.

This chain joins TRBV28 and TRBJ1-2; D possibly corresponds to TRBD1 (6 bases). V was pared by 4 bases and J by 2 bases, with 11 bases between. The CDR3 length is 14 residues. Germline CDR1 reads MDHEN; CDR2 reads SYDVKM. The CDR3 here is CASSSTDRNYGYTF. DNA for the CDR3: TGTGCCAGCAGTTCTACGGACAGAAACTATGGCTACACCTTC.

This clonotype was detected only a few times. The gene calls are TRBV27 and TRBJ1-2, with D tentatively TRBD1 (6 bases). V was trimmed by 4 bases and J by 0 bases, leaving 9 bases between them. The CDR3 has 14 residues. In germline, CDR1 is MNHEY, CDR2 SMNVEV (reference sequence). The DNA of the CDR3 is TGTGCCAGCAGTTCGGACAGAGCTAACTATGGCTACACCTTC. Protein product: CASSSDRANYGYTF.

The V call is TRBV20-1, the J call TRBJ1-5; D is perhaps TRBD1 (5 bases). The V end lost 6 bases, the J end lost 7 bases, and 19 bases lay between the germline ends. In germline, CDR1 is DFQATT, CDR2 SNEGSKA (reference sequence). This CDR3 region has 14 residues. This CDR3 is CSASAGGMGQPQHF. The CDR3 DNA sequence: TGCAGTGCCAGTGCGGGGGGGATGGGACAGCCCCAGCATTTT.

J is TRBJ2-5 and V is TRBV2; a weak D match, TRBD1 (5 bases). The ends were cut back, 8 bases at V and 4 bases at J, with 14 bases in the middle. Germline CDR1 reads SNHLY; CDR2 reads FYNNEI. The CDR3 has 13 residues. DNA of the CDR3: TGTGCCAGCGATACGCAGGGAAGAGAGACCCAGTACTTC. Translation: CASDTQGRETQYF.

The V and J genes are TRBV30 and TRBJ1-2; no clear D. Between the trimmed V and J ends, which lost 1 base and 12 bases, there was a span of 18 bases. CDR3 length: 13 residues. The germline gives CDR1 GTSNPN, CDR2 SVGIG (reference sequence). The CDR3 region is CAWSGSPTAPHTF. Written as DNA, the CDR3 is TGTGCCTGGAGTGGATCCCCGACGGCTCCCCACACCTTC.

This clonotype showed up just once. The chain is built from TRBV7-9 and TRBJ2-7; TRBD1 matches at 7 bases. Germline V lookup: CDR1 SEHNR, CDR2 FQNEAQ (reference sequence). This CDR3 is built from 13 residues. Trimming cost V 3 bases and J 6 bases; bases outside gene matches: 5. The DNA for the CDR3 is TGTGCCAGCAGCTTTTACAGGGGCGCCGAGCAGTACTTC. Translated: CASSFYRGAEQYF.

The V and J genes are TRBV25-1 and TRBJ1-5; TRBD1 is a possible D gene (5 bases). The CDR3 loop spans 19 amino acids. Deletions cut 2 bases from V and 0 bases from J, with 20 bases between. CDR1 is MGHDK and CDR2 is SYGVNS in the germline V gene. The CDR3 is CASSEIARETAYSNQPQHF. The CDR3, as DNA: TGTGCCAGCAGTGAAATTGCGAGGGAGACAGCTTATAGCAATCAGCCCCAGCATTTT.

V and J are TRBV6-2 or TRBV6-3 and TRBJ1-2; 8 nucleotides line up with TRBD1. The CDR3 covers 15 residues. Germline lookup yields CDR1 MNHEY and CDR2 SVGEGT. The J segment lost 6 bases and the V segment lost 5 bases, leaving 11 bases of the junction unmatched. The CDR3 region has the DNA TGTGCCAGCAGTCTTCGACAGGGGCCTTTAGATGGCTACACCTTC. This translates into CASSLRQGPLDGYTF.

V gene TRBV27 combines with J gene TRBJ1-2, with TRBD1 identical over 11 bases. CDR1 MNHEY and CDR2 SMNVEV come from the germline V gene (reference sequence). This CDR3 region has 14 residues. J gave up 4 bases and V 6 bases, and 4 bases lay outside the gene matches. CDR3 sequence: CASRSGTGGYGYTF. The CDR3 DNA sequence: TGTGCCAGCAGATCCGGGACAGGGGGCTATGGCTACACCTTC.

This clonotype came up a few times. The chain employs TRBV30 and TRBJ1-6; 10 nucleotides align to TRBD1. CDR1 is GTSNPN, CDR2 SVGIG, per germline (reference sequence). The V gene end was trimmed by 5 bases and the J gene end by 14 bases; junction bases not matched to a gene: 9. The CDR3 has 13 amino acids. CDR3 in DNA: TGTGCCTGGGGGGGACAGGGGAGCGGAGCCCTCCACTTT. Translation: CAWGGQGSGALHF. Full variable domain (rest looked up from reference TRBV30 and TRBJ1-6): SQTIHQWPATLVQPVGSPLSLECTVEGTSNPNLYWYRQAAGRGLQLLFYSVGIGQISSEVPQNLSASRPQDRQFILSSKKLLLSDSGFYLCAWGGQGSGALHFGNGTRLTVT.